This T cell receptor (beta chain) stems from a study of blood T cell repertoires in COVID-19. Study context: Italy, Spain and the United States were the sources of the convalescent and acute COVID-19 samples. In each case, the material was cDNA or gDNA derived from T cells, B-cell-depleted T cells, or PBMCs.

As handled by the study authors: Amplification of reference gene primers provided the estimated nucleated cell counts. Libraries were prepared by immunoSEQ multiplex PCR; TCRdb keeps only in-frame clonotypes and omits some of them. V, J and clone size are those of that table, while D and trimming were read from the DNA. The sample has about 33,000 clones; around 83% are singletons. Trimming cost V 0 bases and J 6 bases; bases outside gene matches: 8. The germline CDR1 and CDR2 sequences are SGHTA and FQGTGA. The length of the CDR3 is 18 residues. The sequence was obtained from a human donor in a cohort sampled during active COVID-19. The source material was peripheral blood. The chain uses TRBV7-3 and TRBJ2-2, with 12 bases that match TRBD2. CDR3 sequence: CASSLTFPASGGAGELFF. For the CDR3, the DNA is TGTGCCAGCAGCTTAACGTTCCCGGCTAGCGGGGGGGCCGGGGAGCTGTTTTTT.